Below, 25 T cell receptor beta chains from the same sample are listed, as sequenced in a study of blood T cell repertoires in COVID-19. TCRdb keeps only in-frame clones here, not all; method: immunoSEQ multiplex PCR. The sample has approximately 250,000 clones, 84% seen once. Sequenced input: peripheral blood. These receptors were collected from a man aged 60 to 75 with acute or convalescent COVID-19.

The rearrangement links TRBV20-1 to TRBJ2-1; TRBD2 matches 8 bases. The CDR3 is made up of 14 amino acids. Germline CDR1 reads DFQATT; CDR2 reads SNEGSKA (reference sequence). V gave up 3 bases and J gave up 5 bases; unmatched junction bases: 6. For the CDR3, the DNA is TGCAGTGCTAGTCCCGGGGGGGCGAACAATGAGCAGTTCTTC. It codes for CSASPGGANNEQFF.

This chain connects TRBV30 to TRBJ2-5; 8 positions agree with TRBD1. This CDR3 has 13 residues. V was clipped by 5 bases and J by 5 bases; unmatched bases: 7. CDR1 is GTSNPN, CDR2 SVGIG, per germline (reference sequence). The CDR3 bases are TGTGCCTGGGGCAGGGGGCTAGGTGAGACCCAGTACTTC. Amino acid sequence: CAWGRGLGETQYF.

V and J are TRBV10-1 and TRBJ2-5, with no clear D. This CDR3 is built from 14 residues. Trimming took 6 bases from V and 2 from J, leaving 13 bases between them. Germline loops: CDR1 WNHNN, CDR2 SYGVQD (reference sequence). This CDR3 reads CASSDAATQETQYF. The CDR3 region has the DNA TGCGCCAGCAGCGATGCGGCTACTCAAGAGACCCAGTACTTC.

The sample holds a few counts of this clone. This rearrangement joins TRBV7-3 to TRBJ2-3; a possible D gene is TRBD2 (6 bases). Germline CDR1 SGHTA, CDR2 FQGTGA. The CDR3 contains 17 residues. With 4 bases removed from V and 0 bases from J, the gap between germline ends came to 17 bases. For the CDR3, the DNA is TGTGCCAGCAGCTACCACCCGGCCGGGACTAGCACAGATACGCAGTATTTT. Its protein product is CASSYHPAGTSTDTQYF.

This rearrangement joins TRBV19 to TRBJ1-1; D possibly corresponds to TRBD1 (5 bases). The CDR3 runs to 13 residues. The germline V and J ends were trimmed by 6 bases and 1 base, with 9 bases remaining between them. Germline CDR1 and CDR2: LNHDA and SQIVND (reference sequence). This chain's CDR3 is CASSQGRNTEAFF. The CDR3 coding sequence is TGTGCCAGTAGCCAGGGAAGGAACACTGAAGCTTTCTTT.

The chain is built from TRBV24-1 and TRBJ2-1, with D maybe TRBD2 (6 bases). CDR3 size: 15 residues. CDR1 and CDR2 (germline): KGHDR, SFDVKD. V was trimmed by 4 bases and J by 6 bases, leaving 15 bases between them. CDR3 sequence: CATSDPAGSFNEQFF. In DNA form, the CDR3 reads TGTGCCACCAGTGACCCAGCCGGGAGCTTCAATGAGCAGTTCTTC.

The gene calls are TRBV14 and TRBJ2-1; a possible D gene is TRBD1 (6 bases). Germline loops: CDR1 SGHDN, CDR2 FVKESK. The CDR3 spans 18 residues. V dropped 4 bases and J dropped 9 bases, with 28 bases sitting between them. CDR3: CASSRGHAVGHTRREQFF. The CDR3 DNA reads TGTGCCAGCAGCCGGGGACACGCCGTGGGTCATACCCGACGTGAGCAGTTCTTC. The complete variable domain, with remaining parts taken from reference TRBV14 and TRBJ2-1, reads EAGVTQFPSHSVIEKGQTVTLRCDPISGHDNLYWYRRVMGKEIKFLLHFVKESKQDESGMPNNRFLAERTGGTYSTLKVQPAELEDSGVYFCASSRGHAVGHTRREQFFGPGTRLTVL.

The chain recombines TRBV5-4 with TRBJ1-2; D perhaps matches TRBD1 (6 bases). The CDR3 is made up of 13 amino acids. Trimming took off 2 bases at V and 7 bases at J, with 12 bases between the two ends. Germline V gene sequence: CDR1 SGHNT, CDR2 YYREEE (reference sequence). CDR3 DNA: TGTGCCAGCAGCTTCCAGGGGCTGGGTGGCTACACCTTC. It yields the protein CASSFQGLGGYTF.

V usage is TRBV5-4 and J usage is TRBJ2-7; 7 nucleotides match TRBD2. Germline values: CDR1 SGHNT, CDR2 YYREEE (reference sequence). The CDR3 sequence is 15 residues long. Trimming at V came to 6 bases and at J to 0 bases, leaving 9 bases not matched to a gene. The CDR3 DNA reads TGTGCCAGCACCCGAGCGGGGTATAGCTCCTACGAGCAGTACTTC. Amino acid sequence: CASTRAGYSSYEQYF.

The V and J genes are TRBV2 and TRBJ2-5, with TRBD2 identical over 7 bases. V trimming: 6 bases; J trimming: 4 bases; junction bases outside the gene matches: 5. The CDR3 totals 13 residues. The V gene's germline CDR1 is SNHLY and CDR2 FYNNEI. CDR3 in amino acids: CASRGLEGETQYF. The DNA of the CDR3 is TGTGCCAGCAGAGGACTAGAGGGAGAGACCCAGTACTTC. Using reference TRBV2 and TRBJ2-5 for the parts outside the CDR3, the full variable domain is EPEVTQTPSHQVTQMGQEVILRCVPISNHLYFYWYRQILGQKVEFLVSFYNNEISEKSEIFDDQFSVERPDGSNFTLKIRSTKLEDSAMYFCASRGLEGETQYFGPGTRLLVL.

V usage is TRBV7-8 and J usage is TRBJ1-4; 9 nucleotides agree with TRBD1. Germline lookup yields CDR1 SGHVS and CDR2 FQNEAQ. V trimming: 3 bases; J trimming: 8 bases; junction bases outside the gene matches: 7. The CDR3 covers 15 residues. CDR3 sequence: CASSFGTGFSEKLFF. The CDR3 nucleotides read TGTGCCAGCAGCTTTGGGACAGGGTTTAGCGAAAAACTGTTTTTT.

The V and J genes are TRBV7-2 and TRBJ2-6; no clear D gene. Germline V lookup: CDR1 SGHTA, CDR2 FQGNSA. The length of the CDR3 is 15 residues. Trimming left V 0 bases short and J 0 bases short, with 3 bases between. The CDR3 region is CASSLALSGANVLTF. The CDR3 DNA reads TGTGCCAGCAGCTTAGCCCTCTCTGGGGCCAACGTCCTGACTTTC.

The chain links TRBV6-5 to TRBJ1-4, with TRBD1 matching 8 bases. This CDR3 is built from 15 residues. V was pared by 2 bases and J by 11 bases, with 10 bases of the junction left unmatched. Germline V gene lookup returns CDR1 MNHEY and CDR2 SVGAGI. Here the CDR3 DNA reads TGTGCCAGCAGTTACCTCGGACAGGGAAGGGACAAACTGTTTTTT. This translates into CASSYLGQGRDKLFF.

The chain carries TRBV6-6 and TRBJ1-1; D may be TRBD1 (5 bases). The CDR3 has 16 amino acids. V lost 7 bases and J 7 bases, leaving 25 bases between the germline ends. CDR1 is MNHNY and CDR2 is SVGAGI in the germline V gene (reference sequence). The CDR3 is CASIPSQGATGFEAFF. CDR3 sequence (DNA): TGTGCCAGCATCCCTTCTCAGGGTGCGACTGGGTTTGAAGCTTTCTTT.

V and J are TRBV28 and TRBJ2-1; 11 nucleotides agree with TRBD2. Germline lookup yields CDR1 MDHEN and CDR2 SYDVKM. Losses at the gene ends were 6 bases for V and 5 bases for J; bases not matched to a gene: 9. This CDR3 comprises 16 residues. DNA of the CDR3: TGTGCCAGCAGCCCTTCGGGACTAGCGGACAACAATGAGCAGTTCTTC. Translating it yields CASSPSGLADNNEQFF.

This clone was observed a few times. V and J are TRBV28 and TRBJ1-5; 7 bases match TRBD1. Germline CDR1 reads MDHEN; CDR2 reads SYDVKM. With V trimmed by 7 bases and J by 1 base, 13 bases remained unmatched. CDR3 length equals 17 residues. CDR3 bases: TGTGCCAGCACCTTCCTTACAACAGGGGCGAGCAATCAGCCCCAGCATTTT. Its translation: CASTFLTTGASNQPQHF.

This clone appeared a single time. Sequence at one end of the junction differs from germline and may be a read error. The chain has TRBV5-1 and TRBJ1-1, with 10 bases fitting TRBD1. There are 13 residues in the CDR3. CDR1 is SGHRS and CDR2 is YFSETQ in the germline V gene. The CDR3 loop is CASSPRQGADAFF. The CDR3 DNA sequence: TGCGCCAGCAGCCCCCGACAGGGGGCTGATGCTTTCTTT.

The chain combines TRBV7-9 with TRBJ2-7, with D unresolved. The CDR3 contains 15 residues. The V gene lost 0 bases and the J gene lost 5 bases, with 14 bases spanning the gap. Germline V CDR1 and CDR2: SEHNR, FQNEAQ (reference sequence). This CDR3 reads CASSLAFGDWDEQYF. As DNA, the CDR3 is TGTGCCAGCAGCTTAGCGTTCGGAGATTGGGACGAGCAGTACTTC.

The chain combines TRBV6-5 with TRBJ2-1, with 10 bases matching TRBD1. The CDR3 sequence is 15 residues long. In germline, CDR1 is MNHEY, CDR2 SVGAGI. The V segment lost 1 base and the J segment 8 bases; nucleotides outside the gene matches: 5. As DNA, the CDR3 is TGTGCCAGCAGTTACTTTGGACAGGGGGTCGATGAGCAGTTCTTC. Translated: CASSYFGQGVDEQFF.

DNA of the CDR3: TGCGCCAGCAGCTGGGATAGGGACAGGGTGCACACTGAAGCTTTCTTT. Protein: CASSWDRDRVHTEAFF. The V and J genes are TRBV5-1 and TRBJ1-1; 9 nucleotides agree with TRBD1. V dropped 3 bases and J dropped 3; count of bases not matched to a gene: 9. Germline lookup yields CDR1 SGHRS and CDR2 YFSETQ. The CDR3 spans 16 residues.

The chain is built from TRBV19 and TRBJ2-5; no clear D gene. V was pared by 3 bases and J by 2 bases, with 7 bases between. The CDR3 has 13 amino acids. Germline V gives CDR1 LNHDA, CDR2 SQIVND (reference sequence). The chain's CDR3 is CASSIGLQETQYF. CDR3 sequence (DNA): TGTGCCAGTAGTATCGGTCTACAAGAGACCCAGTACTTC.

CDR3: CASSYRQYYGYTF. DNA for the CDR3: TGTGCCAGCAGTTACCGACAATACTATGGCTACACCTTC. This chain connects TRBV6-6 to TRBJ1-2; unclear D gene. V was cut by 2 bases and J by 3 bases, with 7 bases left in between. The germline V gene encodes CDR1 MNHNY and CDR2 SVGAGI (reference sequence). The CDR3 contains 13 residues.

V and J are TRBV6-5 and TRBJ2-7; weak D call: TRBD1 (6 bases). V lost 4 bases and J 3 bases, leaving 10 bases between the germline ends. This CDR3 is 13 amino acids long. Per germline, CDR1 MNHEY and CDR2 SVGAGI. The CDR3 coding sequence is TGTGCCAGCAGTTCAACAGGGTTCTACGAGCAGTACTTC. Translation: CASSSTGFYEQYF.

The rearrangement uses TRBV28 and TRBJ1-5; 8 bases are a match to TRBD1. The CDR3 loop spans 16 amino acids. The V gene's germline CDR1 is MDHEN and CDR2 SYDVKM. V dropped 9 bases and J dropped 3; count of bases not matched to a gene: 13. CDR3 nucleotides: TGTGCCAGTCAGGGAAGCGGGGACAGGCCCAATCAGCCCCAGCATTTT. It specifies CASQGSGDRPNQPQHF.

As regards this clone: Other DNA sequences in the sample encode the same CDR3. The rearrangement links TRBV7-2 to TRBJ1-1; 7 nucleotides align to TRBD1. Germline-derived CDR1 and CDR2 are SGHTA and FQGNSA. The CDR3 is 13 amino acids. V dropped 0 bases and J dropped 5; count of bases not matched to a gene: 0. The CDR3 DNA follows: TGTGCCAGCAGCTTAGCCAGGGGGACTGAAGCTTTCTTT. Protein product: CASSLARGTEAFF.